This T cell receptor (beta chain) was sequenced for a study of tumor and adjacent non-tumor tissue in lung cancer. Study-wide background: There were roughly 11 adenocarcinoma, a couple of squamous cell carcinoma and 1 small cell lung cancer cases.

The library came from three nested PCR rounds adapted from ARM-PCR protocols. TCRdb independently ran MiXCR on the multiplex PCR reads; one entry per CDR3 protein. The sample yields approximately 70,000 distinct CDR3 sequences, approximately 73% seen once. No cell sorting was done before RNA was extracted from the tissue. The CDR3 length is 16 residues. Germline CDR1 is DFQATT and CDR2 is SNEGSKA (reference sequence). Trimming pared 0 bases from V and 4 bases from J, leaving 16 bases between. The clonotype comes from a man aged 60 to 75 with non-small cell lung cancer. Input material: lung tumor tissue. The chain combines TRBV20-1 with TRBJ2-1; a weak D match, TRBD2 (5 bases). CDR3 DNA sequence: TGCAGTGCTAGAGATTGGACGGGAACATCTTACAATGAGCAGTTCTTC. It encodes CSARDWTGTSYNEQFF.